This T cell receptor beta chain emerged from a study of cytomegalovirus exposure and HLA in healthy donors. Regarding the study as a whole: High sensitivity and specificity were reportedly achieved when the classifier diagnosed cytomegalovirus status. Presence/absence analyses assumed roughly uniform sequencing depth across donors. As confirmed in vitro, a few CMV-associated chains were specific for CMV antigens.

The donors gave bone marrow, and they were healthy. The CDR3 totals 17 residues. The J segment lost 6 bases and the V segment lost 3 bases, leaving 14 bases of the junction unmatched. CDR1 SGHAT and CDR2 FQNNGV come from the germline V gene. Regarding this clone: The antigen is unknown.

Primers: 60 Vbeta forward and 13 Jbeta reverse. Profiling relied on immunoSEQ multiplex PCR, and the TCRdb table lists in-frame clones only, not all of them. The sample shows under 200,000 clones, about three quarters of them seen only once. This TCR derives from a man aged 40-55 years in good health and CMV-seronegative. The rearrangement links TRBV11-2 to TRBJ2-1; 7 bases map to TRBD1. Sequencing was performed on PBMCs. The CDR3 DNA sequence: TGTGCCAGCAGCTTCGTAACCACAGGGGCCCCTTTCAATGAGCAGTTCTTC. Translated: CASSFVTTGAPFNEQFF.